In this sample, the clone carrying this T cell receptor beta chain turned up a few times. Its target is unknown. Germline V gene sequence: CDR1 SGHDT, CDR2 YYEEEE. CDR3 length: 15 residues. The V and J ends lost 3 bases and 12 bases respectively, with 19 bases between them. In building TCR beta libraries, iRepertoire HTBI primers were used together with Arm-PCR of CDR3 regions. One entry per CDR3 protein results from TCRdb running MiXCR on the multiplex PCR reads. The sample carries 250,000 to 400,000 distinct CDR3 sequences, 15% to 20% recorded once. This sample is drawn from a study of regulatory T cells in long-lasting Graves disease. Whole-study context: Under 3 months of antithyroid drugs had been taken by newly diagnosed Graves' patients.

The time point here: newly diagnosed GD, antithyroid drugs for less than 3 months. PBMCs were the source of the RNA used for TCR sequencing. EDTA tubes held approximately 10 milliliters of peripheral blood from each patient. Whole-study results and caveats: Persistent Graves' patients possessed reduced TCR diversity relative to recently diagnosed ones.

V usage is TRBV5-6 and J usage is TRBJ1-6; possible D gene TRBD1, 5 bases. The sequence came from a female donor with Graves disease. The sample was peripheral blood mononuclear cells (PBMCs), taken at new diagnosis, from a patient treated with antithyroid drugs. CDR3 sequence reads: CASSSARGPTLPLHF. CDR3 sequence (DNA): TGTGCCAGCAGCTCAGCCCGGGGCCCGACCCTACCCCTCCACTTT.